This is a list of T cell receptor beta chains from one sample in a study of CD8 T cells in ankylosing spondylitis. TCRdb reprocessed the 5' RACE reads with MiXCR, giving one entry per CDR3 protein. The sample includes a few hundred thousand distinct CDR3 sequences, 8% of them seen just once. Input material: blood, either unsorted or a sorted T cell fraction (not recorded which). These receptors came from a male donor with ankylosing spondylitis. The CDR3 runs from the conserved cysteine through the conserved F or W. Each record gives: J gene, D gene, clone size, V gene, CDR3 protein, CDR3 DNA. The D gene is left open where the match is weak. The size entry is marked missing in some rows and otherwise reads once, few, many or a size class.

>TRBJ2-1|TRBD2|few|TRBV19
CASSIGLAGGRNYNEQFF
TGTGCCAGTAGTATAGGACTAGCGGGAGGGCGTAACTACAATGAGCAGTTCTTC
>TRBJ2-5|TRBD2|-|TRBV28
CASSKGRDLLTQYF
TGTGCCAGCAGTAAAGGGAGGGATTTATTGACCCAGTACTTC
>TRBJ2-7|-|many|TRBV12-3/TRBV12-4
CASSLVRLFGDEQYF
TGTGCCAGCAGTTTAGTTCGACTATTTGGTGACGAGCAGTACTTC
>TRBJ2-3|-|-|TRBV7-7
CASSRGSGDTQYF
TGTGCTAGCAGCCGGGGAAGCGGAGATACGCAGTATTTT
>TRBJ2-6|-|once|TRBV3-1
CASSQDIASGANVLTF
TGTGCCAGCAGCCAAGATATTGCGTCTGGGGCCAACGTCCTGACTTTC
>TRBJ1-4|TRBD1|-|TRBV12-3/TRBV12-4
CASRPTRGEGAREKLFF
TGTGCCAGCAGACCCACCCGGGGGGAGGGGGCAAGAGAAAAACTGTTTTTT
>TRBJ2-1|TRBD2|-|TRBV9
CASSGTGTSAQRVSNEQFF
TGTGCCAGCAGCGGAACCGGGACTAGCGCTCAGCGGGTCTCCAATGAGCAGTTCTTC
>TRBJ2-5|-|-|TRBV7-2
CASSSGVVQETQYF
TGTGCCAGCAGCTCAGGGGTGGTCCAAGAGACCCAGTACTTC
>TRBJ2-3|-|few|TRBV6-1
CASSRGSGTDTQYF
TGTGCCAGCAGTCGGGGGTCGGGCACAGATACGCAGTATTTT
>TRBJ2-1|TRBD2|many|TRBV7-3
CASSLAAGAYNEQFF
TGTGCCAGCAGCTTGGCGGCGGGAGCTTACAATGAGCAGTTCTTC
>TRBJ1-5|-|many|TRBV4-2
CASSQDSGDRTYNQPQHF
TGTGCCAGCAGCCAAGATAGTGGGGACCGCACCTACAATCAGCCCCAGCATTTT
>TRBJ2-7|TRBD1|-|TRBV5-1
CASSLRQGVSYEQYF
TGCGCCAGCAGCTTAAGACAGGGGGTCTCCTACGAGCAGTACTTC
>TRBJ2-4|TRBD2|-|TRBV11-1
CASSLIGLAGDPGNIQYF
TGTGCCAGCAGCCTTATCGGACTAGCGGGAGACCCGGGTAACATTCAGTACTTC
>TRBJ2-3|TRBD1|-|TRBV27
CASSLRQGDTQYF
TGTGCCAGCAGTCTACGACAGGGCGATACGCAGTATTTT
>TRBJ2-3|-|-|TRBV28
CASSLPGNTQYF
TGTGCCAGCAGTTTACCTGGGAATACGCAGTATTTT
>TRBJ1-3|-|-|TRBV18
CASSPRDGSGNTIYF
TGTGCCAGCTCACCACGGGACGGCTCTGGAAACACCATATATTTT
>TRBJ2-1|-|many|TRBV24-1
CATSERNTNEQFF
TGTGCCACCAGCGAGCGGAATACCAATGAGCAGTTCTTC
>TRBJ2-5|-|few|TRBV7-3
CASSLTRGMEETQYF
TGTGCCAGCAGCTTAACGAGGGGGATGGAAGAGACCCAGTACTTC
>TRBJ2-5|-|few|TRBV7-9
CASSRMRLSPYF
TGTGCCAGCAGCCGTATGCGTTTATCTCCGTACTTC
>TRBJ2-1|TRBD2|few|TRBV30
CAWSAIAGGIDEQFF
TGTGCCTGGAGCGCAATAGCGGGAGGGATCGATGAGCAGTTCTTC
>TRBJ1-1|-|few|TRBV5-6
CASSLRPRHLKNTEAFF
TGTGCCAGCAGCTTGCGTCCGCGACACCTTAAGAACACTGAAGCTTTCTTT
>TRBJ1-6|TRBD1|-|TRBV15
CATSVRDRTSPLHF
TGTGCCACCAGCGTCCGGGACAGGACTTCACCCCTCCACTTT
>TRBJ2-3|-|few|TRBV28
CASTKPGLISTDTQYF
TGTGCCAGCACCAAACCGGGACTCATAAGCACAGATACGCAGTATTTT
>TRBJ2-3|TRBD2|-|TRBV6-5
CASSYSTGGDTQYF
TGTGCCAGCAGTTACTCTACGGGAGGAGATACGCAGTATTTT
>TRBJ1-1|-|many|TRBV5-1
CASSLAHFRQKNTEAFF
TGCGCCAGCAGCTTGGCCCATTTTCGACAGAAGAACACTGAAGCTTTCTTT
>TRBJ2-3|-|many|TRBV15
CATSRGGGLSTDTQYF
TGTGCCACCAGCAGAGGAGGCGGACTAAGCACAGATACGCAGTATTTT
>TRBJ1-6|-|many|TRBV12-3/TRBV12-4
CASSQQARNSPLHF
TGTGCCAGCAGTCAACAGGCGCGCAATTCACCCCTCCACTTT
>TRBJ2-5|TRBD1|-|TRBV9
CASSVVPGQGGLGSQETQYF
TGTGCCAGCAGCGTAGTGCCGGGACAGGGTGGTTTGGGCTCGCAAGAGACCCAGTACTTC
>TRBJ2-7|TRBD2|few|TRBV9
CASSQGLAGYEQYF
TGTGCCAGCAGCCAAGGACTAGCGGGCTACGAGCAGTACTTC
>TRBJ2-5|-|-|TRBV7-7
CASSLAPNGKETQYF
TGTGCCAGCAGCTTAGCGCCTAACGGGAAAGAGACCCAGTACTTC
>TRBJ2-3|TRBD1|-|TRBV3-1
CASSPGQVGTDTQYF
TGTGCCAGCAGCCCAGGACAGGTGGGAACAGATACGCAGTATTTT
>TRBJ2-2|-|many|TRBV29-1
CSVVESGVRGTGELFF
TGCAGCGTTGTAGAGTCAGGGGTCAGGGGCACCGGGGAGCTGTTTTTT
>TRBJ1-5|-|few|TRBV7-9
CASSPLVDQPQHF
TGTGCCAGCAGCCCCCTTGTCGATCAGCCCCAGCATTTT
>TRBJ2-1|TRBD2|few|TRBV7-2
CASSLPIAGGSNNEQFF
TGTGCCAGCAGCCTACCGATAGCGGGAGGATCGAACAATGAGCAGTTCTTC
>TRBJ2-3|TRBD1|few|TRBV20-1
CSAAGPQGPRTDTQYF
TGCAGTGCCGCGGGTCCACAGGGGCCTCGCACAGATACGCAGTATTTT
>TRBJ2-7|-|-|TRBV7-9
CASSLMASSYEQYF
TGTGCCAGCAGCTTAATGGCGAGCTCCTACGAGCAGTACTTC